One and the same sample provided the 26 T cell receptor beta chains below, sequenced in a study of shared clonotypes between healthy human individuals. Assay: immunoSEQ multiplex PCR; the TCRdb copy retains only in-frame clones and omits some. This table has about 1 million clones, approximately 78% appearing once. Sample: memory CD4+ T cells from PBMCs. This sample's subset: CD45RA-negative fraction. These receptors were taken from a man aged 18 to 29 in good health. Some clones in this sample may be carry-over from other donors' samples.

V gene TRBV27 combines with J gene TRBJ1-2; possibly TRBD1 for D (6 bases). This CDR3 is 14 amino acids long. Germline V CDR1 and CDR2: MNHEY, SMNVEV (reference sequence). V was trimmed by 2 bases and J by 4 bases, leaving 11 bases between them. The CDR3, as DNA: TGTGCCAGCAGTTTAAACAGGGAGAGCTATGGCTACACCTTC. As protein: CASSLNRESYGYTF.

This clone was detected only a few times. The chain employs TRBV7-9 and TRBJ1-3; D call uncertain. The ends were cut back, 5 bases at V and 4 bases at J, with 6 bases in the middle. Germline loops: CDR1 SEHNR, CDR2 FQNEAQ (reference sequence). This CDR3 comprises 12 residues. CDR3 protein: CASSPHGNTIYF. In DNA, the CDR3 is TGTGCCAGCAGCCCACACGGAAACACCATATATTTT.

This clone is a singleton in its sample. This CDR3 reads CASSQDQRATNEQFF. CDR3 DNA: TGTGCCAGCAGCCAAGACCAGAGAGCGACAAATGAGCAGTTCTTC. The chain joins TRBV4-2 to TRBJ2-1; D is ambiguous. Between the trimmed V and J ends, which lost 0 bases and 7 bases, there was a span of 13 bases. This CDR3 has 15 amino acids. Per the germline V gene, CDR1 is LGHNA and CDR2 is YNFKEQ.

This clone was detected only once. In the same sample, other DNA sequences code for this CDR3. The CDR3 is CASSQLGSSYEQYF. The CDR3 coding sequence is TGTGCCAGCAGCCAGTTAGGGAGCTCCTACGAGCAGTACTTC. The chain uses TRBV4-2 and TRBJ2-7, with a weak D call TRBD2 (5 bases). Looked up from germline, CDR1 is LGHNA and CDR2 is YNFKEQ. V was clipped by 3 bases and J by 0 bases, with 9 bases between them. The CDR3 is 14 amino acids.

The chain is built from TRBV6-1 and TRBJ2-1; 7 bases agree with TRBD2. V dropped 8 bases and J dropped 3; count of bases not matched to a gene: 4. Germline V lookup: CDR1 MNHNS, CDR2 SASEGT. The CDR3 loop spans 13 amino acids. CDR3 coding DNA: TGTGCCAGCCTCGGGGGGATCTACAATGAGCAGTTCTTC. Translating it yields CASLGGIYNEQFF.

The CDR3 loop reads CASSQAPSSYEQYF. The CDR3 nucleotides are TGTGCCAGCAGCCAAGCTCCGAGCTCCTACGAGCAGTACTTC. The chain combines TRBV4-2 with TRBJ2-7; D unclear. CDR3 length: 14 residues. The germline gives CDR1 LGHNA, CDR2 YNFKEQ. V shed 1 base and J shed 0 bases, with 7 bases lying between them.

Remarks on this clone: A much more abundant neighbour one base away suggests this may be a read error. The chain combines TRBV7-2 with TRBJ2-2; 7 nucleotides align to TRBD1. The V segment lost 1 base and the J segment 4 bases; nucleotides outside the gene matches: 3. Germline values: CDR1 SGHTA, CDR2 FQGNSA. The CDR3 is made up of 15 amino acids. CDR3 in DNA: TGTGCCAGCAGCTTAGGACAGGGCCTCACCGGGGAGCTGTTTTTT. Its protein is CASSLGQGLTGELFF.

The chain employs TRBV2 and TRBJ2-6; D gene unclear. CDR1 is SNHLY, CDR2 FYNNEI, per germline. Trimming pared 4 bases from V and 3 bases from J, leaving 16 bases between. This CDR3 region has 17 residues. CDR3 DNA: TGTGCCAGCAGTGTGGGGATCCTGTACGGTGGGGCCAACGTCCTGACTTTC. Encoded protein: CASSVGILYGGANVLTF.

The CDR3 here is CASSDPGPQNSNQPQHF. In DNA, the CDR3 is TGTGCCAGCAGTGATCCGGGTCCACAGAATAGCAATCAGCCCCAGCATTTT. The chain recombines TRBV28 with TRBJ1-5; D unresolved. The V and J ends lost 5 bases and 0 bases respectively, with 17 bases between them. CDR1 MDHEN and CDR2 SYDVKM come from the germline V gene. The CDR3 is made up of 17 amino acids.

V gene TRBV7-4 combines with J gene TRBJ2-1; TRBD1 agrees at 10 bases. The junction had 9 bases not matched to a gene; V was cut back by 9 bases and J by 4 bases. Germline lookup yields CDR1 SGHVT and CDR2 SQSDAQ. The CDR3 contains 15 residues. CDR3 in DNA: TGTGCCAGGGGGGACTCGGGACAGGGGTACAATGAGCAGTTCTTC. Translation gives CARGDSGQGYNEQFF.

This sequence joins TRBV19 and TRBJ2-2; 7 bases are shared with TRBD1. Germline CDR1 is LNHDA and CDR2 is SQIVND (reference sequence). The CDR3 spans 13 residues. V gave up 3 bases and J gave up 15 bases; unmatched junction bases: 10. The CDR3 DNA sequence: TGTGCCAGTAGTATGGCGCACAGGGGATTGGTGTTTTTT. It specifies CASSMAHRGLVFF.

The chain uses TRBV15 and TRBJ1-1; 7 bases fit TRBD1. The CDR3 is 17 residues long. CDR1 and CDR2 from the germline V gene are LNHNV and YYDKDF (reference sequence). The trim removed 2 bases at V and 1 base at J, leaving 10 bases unmatched. The CDR3 bases are TGTGCCACCAGCAGACTTTGGACAGGCGGATCGAACACTGAAGCTTTCTTT. As protein: CATSRLWTGGSNTEAFF.

About this clone itself: Other DNA sequences in this specimen translate into the identical CDR3. The rearrangement joins TRBV2 to TRBJ2-7, with D possibly TRBD2 on 5 matching bases. V lost 8 bases to trimming and J lost 1 base, with 9 bases between them. The CDR3 has 12 residues. The germline CDR1 and CDR2 sequences are SNHLY and FYNNEI. The CDR3 coding sequence is TGTGCCAGCTCGGGCGGGTCCTACGAGCAGTACTTC. Protein product: CASSGGSYEQYF.

The rearrangement uses TRBV7-2 and TRBJ2-1; 7 positions match TRBD2. From germline, CDR1 is SGHTA and CDR2 FQGNSA. V was clipped by 8 bases and J by 1 base; unmatched bases: 2. The CDR3 runs to 13 residues. This CDR3 reads CASAGRSYNEQFF. The CDR3 DNA reads as TGTGCCAGCGCCGGGAGGTCCTACAATGAGCAGTTCTTC.

The chain employs TRBV15 and TRBJ2-5; 8 nucleotides align to TRBD2. V was pared by 3 bases and J by 5 bases, with 11 bases of the junction left unmatched. Per germline, CDR1 LNHNV and CDR2 YYDKDF (reference sequence). CDR3 length equals 16 residues. The CDR3: CATSSERLANRETQYF. CDR3 sequence (DNA): TGTGCCACCAGCAGTGAACGACTAGCGAACCGTGAGACCCAGTACTTC.

The chain combines TRBV18 with TRBJ1-5; the match to TRBD1 covers 7 bases. Germline values: CDR1 KGHSH, CDR2 LQKENI. V was clipped by 3 bases and J by 5 bases; unmatched bases: 7. The CDR3 has 15 residues. CDR3 bases: TGTGCCAGCTCACCCTTGAGGGGGCTGGATCAGCCCCAGCATTTT. Its protein product is CASSPLRGLDQPQHF.

V usage is TRBV10-2 and J usage is TRBJ2-7; no definite D call. The CDR3 runs 14 residues. Germline V gives CDR1 WSHSY, CDR2 SAAADI. V dropped 6 bases and J dropped 0 bases, with 12 bases sitting between them. CDR3 coding DNA: TGCGCCAGCAGGCCGAGACCGGACTCCTACGAGCAGTACTTC. Its protein product is CASRPRPDSYEQYF.

This chain joins TRBV28 and TRBJ2-3; D is ambiguous. CDR1 and CDR2 from the germline V gene are MDHEN and SYDVKM. The V gene lost 4 bases and the J gene lost 8 bases, with 10 bases spanning the gap. This CDR3 has 12 amino acids. The CDR3 coding sequence is TGTGCCAGCAGTTCCTTCTCCGGTACGCAGTATTTT. Its translation: CASSSFSGTQYF.

This clone was seen only once. Written as DNA, the CDR3 is TGTGCCAGCAGCTTAGTCGGGACAGGGGACGAGCAGTACTTC. Translating gives CASSLVGTGDEQYF. V is TRBV7-9 and J is TRBJ2-7; 10 nucleotides match TRBD1. The CDR3 contains 14 residues. CDR1 and CDR2 (germline): SEHNR, FQNEAQ (reference sequence). The V gene end was trimmed by 1 base and the J gene end by 5 bases; junction bases not matched to a gene: 2.

This clone has just a few counts. The chain employs TRBV2 and TRBJ2-7, with 9 bases that match TRBD2. CDR1 and CDR2 (germline): SNHLY, FYNNEI. V gave up 6 bases and J gave up 2 bases; unmatched junction bases: 5. The CDR3 has 14 amino acids. The CDR3 coding sequence is TGTGCCAGCAGGGTCGCTAGCGGGACCTACGAGCAGTACTTC. Encoded protein: CASRVASGTYEQYF.

This rearrangement joins TRBV19 to TRBJ1-2, with 7 bases identical to TRBD1. V dropped 5 bases and J dropped 7; count of bases not matched to a gene: 10. Looked up from germline, CDR1 is LNHDA and CDR2 is SQIVND (reference sequence). The CDR3 length is 14 residues. The CDR3: CASSSPGTAGGYTF. CDR3 sequence (DNA): TGTGCCAGTAGTTCTCCCGGGACAGCTGGTGGCTACACCTTC.

This rearrangement joins TRBV5-6 to TRBJ2-7, with TRBD1 as a possible D gene (6 bases). V was clipped by 4 bases and J by 7 bases, with 15 bases between them. CDR3 length: 13 amino acids. CDR1 and CDR2 (germline): SGHDT, YYEEEE. Here the CDR3 reads CASSAGTRIEQYF. In nucleotides, the CDR3 is TGTGCCAGCAGCGCCGGGACACGGATTGAGCAGTACTTC.

V usage is TRBV19 and J usage is TRBJ1-1; no firm D call. V gave up 8 bases and J gave up 7 bases, with 17 bases separating them. Germline CDR1 LNHDA, CDR2 SQIVND (reference sequence). The CDR3 covers 13 residues. CDR3 sequence reads: CASGVARAGEAFF. The CDR3 DNA follows: TGTGCCAGTGGAGTGGCCCGTGCGGGTGAAGCTTTCTTT.

This clone was found once. CDR3 coding DNA: TGTGCCAGCAGTTACACGACGGATCAAAGCTCCTACGAGCAGTACTTC. Amino acid sequence: CASSYTTDQSSYEQYF. The V gene is TRBV6-9, the J gene TRBJ2-7; D unclear. CDR1 and CDR2 from the germline V gene are MNHGY and SVAAGI. This CDR3 is built from 16 residues. V was cut by 3 bases and J by 0 bases, with 15 bases left in between.

V usage is TRBV15 and J usage is TRBJ1-4; D ambiguous. CDR1 is LNHNV and CDR2 is YYDKDF in the germline V gene (reference sequence). Trimming took 0 bases from V and 3 from J, leaving 8 bases between them. The CDR3 sequence is 15 residues long. This chain's CDR3 is CATSRDRLSNEKLFF. CDR3 DNA sequence: TGTGCCACCAGCAGAGATAGACTTTCTAATGAAAAACTGTTTTTT.

This chain joins TRBV5-1 and TRBJ2-3; D assignment may be TRBD1 or TRBD2 (6 bases each). With 0 bases removed from V and 2 bases from J, the gap between germline ends came to 10 bases. CDR3 size: 15 residues. CDR1 and CDR2 (germline): SGHRS, YFSETQ. Here the CDR3 reads CASSLAEGVTDTQYF. In DNA, the CDR3 is TGCGCCAGCAGCTTGGCGGAGGGGGTCACAGATACGCAGTATTTT.